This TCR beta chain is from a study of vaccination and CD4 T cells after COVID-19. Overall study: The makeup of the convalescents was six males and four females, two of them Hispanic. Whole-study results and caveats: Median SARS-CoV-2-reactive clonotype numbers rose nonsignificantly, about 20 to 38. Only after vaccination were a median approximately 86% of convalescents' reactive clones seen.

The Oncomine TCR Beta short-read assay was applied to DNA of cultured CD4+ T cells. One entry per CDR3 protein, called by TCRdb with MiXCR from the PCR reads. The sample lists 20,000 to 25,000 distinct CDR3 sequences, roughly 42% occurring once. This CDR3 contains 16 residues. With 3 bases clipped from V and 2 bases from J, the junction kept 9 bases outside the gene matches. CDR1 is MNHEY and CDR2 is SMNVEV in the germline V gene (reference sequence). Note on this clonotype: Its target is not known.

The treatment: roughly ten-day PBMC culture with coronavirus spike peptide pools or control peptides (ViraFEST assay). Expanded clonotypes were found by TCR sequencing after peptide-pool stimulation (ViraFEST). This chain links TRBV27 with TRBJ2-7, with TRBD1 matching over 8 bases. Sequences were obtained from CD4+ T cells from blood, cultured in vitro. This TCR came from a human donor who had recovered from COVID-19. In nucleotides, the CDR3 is TGTGCCAGCAGTTTCAGGCCCGACAGGGGCCCCTACGAGCAGTACTTC. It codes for CASSFRPDRGPYEQYF.